This T cell receptor (beta chain) originates from a study of neurological immune-mediated disorders (dated by TCRdb to between 2017 and 2020). In the study overall: Using UMI-based sequencing, the study compared peripheral blood TCR-beta repertoires from patients with HTLV-I-associated myelopathy (HAM/TSP), patients with multiple sclerosis, and healthy controls. Longitudinal samples, technical triplicates and paired sorted CD4+ and CD8+ T-cell subsets, alongside PBMC samples, were included among the roughly 97 TCR-beta libraries. The cohort included around 70 subjects: about 15 with HAM/TSP, around 34 with multiple sclerosis, and roughly 20 healthy controls. What the research found in general, with its limitations: TCR clonal expansion was greatest in HAM/TSP patients and smallest in MS patients, who ranked below even healthy controls. Across subjects, expanded clones never shared an identical CDR3 amino acid sequence, which suggests that the TCR-beta repertoires in every group were private.

CDR1 DFQATT and CDR2 SNEGSKA are derived from the germline V gene (reference sequence). The CDR3 runs 11 residues from the cysteine to the phenylalanine. The retained sequence is limited to the CDR3, 33 bases, with the frame set at the first base. Trimming at the junction amounts to 5 bases on V and 5 bases on J, and the germline ends lie 9 bases apart. This clonotype was counted many times. The clone's antigen remains unknown. No per-base quality is available; no much larger clone lies one base away. cDNA synthesis used template-switch 5'RACE with a primer carrying a 10-nucleotide random unique molecular identifier tagging each TCR transcript. Each sequencing run produced over 190 million TCR-beta sequences covering 15-18 subjects. Total RNA was extracted with the RNeasy kit. The KAPA Real-time Library Amplification kit was used to amplify TCR-beta VDJ regions with primers targeting the TCR constant region and the 5'RACE anchor. Sample indexes and Illumina adaptors were added in a first PCR, after which library yield was increased in a second PCR. After Ampure bead purification, the roughly 650 bp TCR product was size-selected on a 2% E-gel SizeSelection system. Before pooling, libraries had their quality checked on a Bioanalyzer, their concentration measured with Qubit, and their quantity determined with the Kapa Library Quantification kit. Libraries were sequenced paired-end 2 x 150 bp on an Illumina HiSeq 2500. To increase sequence diversity, roughly 23-30% phiX was spiked into each library pool. From the authors' description of their analysis: The quality-filtered reads were processed with the UMI-based MiGEC pipeline, whose error correction step removed more than 75% of the raw TCR sequences. IMGT germline references were used for alignment of VDJ genes, and clonotypes were defined by a unique CDR3 amino acid sequence together with V-J genes. Clonal expansion, Shannon diversity and CDR3 relatedness were evaluated with VDJtools (CalcPairwiseDistances, ClusterSamples), while phylogenetic trees were built in CLCbio workbench. Using coefficient-of-variation modelling across technical triplicates, the study counted a clone as expanded if it had at least 8 unique UMIs. The public reads were reanalyzed by TCRdb: fastp trimming at Q25, MiXCR alignment, in-frame beta chains only. One record per CDR3 amino acid sequence lists the most common genes and DNA. The authors' filters were not applied to this entry. The sample table shows under 40,000 distinct CDR3 sequences, and almost 7.5% are seen once. The top ten hold roughly 5.6% of the sample.

Healthy controls were blood bank volunteers in Maryland, USA. Sorted-subset TCR libraries were prepared from around 1 million sorted CD4+ or CD8+ T cells. Peripheral blood underwent Ficoll-Hypaque density gradient centrifugation to isolate PBMCs, which were then cryopreserved in liquid nitrogen. The study also sequenced paired sorted CD4+ and CD8+ subsets from healthy controls, HAM/TSP patients and MS patients. The origin of this receptor is a man in his fifties or sixties in good health. The receptor chain draws on TRBV20-1 and TRBJ2-5; matching of 5 bases hints at TRBD2 as the D gene. Sequencing used CD4+ T cells from blood. This receptor carries the CDR3 CSAAKRETQYF. Read as DNA, the sequence is TGCAGTGCTGCCAAGCGGGAGACCCAGTACTTC.